The 19 T cell receptor beta chains given below trace back to one sample, sequenced in a study of OX40 agonist ivuxolimab in advanced cancers. Profiled with immunoSEQ multiplex PCR; TCRdb holds only in-frame clones, not every one. Among around 40,000 clones listed, around four fifths were seen once. Here the sequenced sample was CD4+ or CD8+ T cells sorted from blood, taken in a trial of the OX40 agonist ivuxolimab. The receptors shown here come from an adult with an advanced solid tumor such as melanoma, head and neck, liver or kidney cancer.

With respect to this clone: The junction departs from germline at one end; a sequencing error may be responsible. V is TRBV7-7 and J is TRBJ1-2; D is unclear. Germline V gene data show CDR1 as SSHAT and CDR2 as FNYEAQ (reference sequence). The CDR3 is made up of 14 amino acids. CDR3 nucleotide sequence: TGTGCTAGCAGCTTCGGAATCCCTAAGGGTGGCTACACCTTC. It yields the protein CASSFGIPKGGYTF.

The V and J genes are TRBV28 and TRBJ2-3; the match to TRBD2 covers 13 bases. Germline V gene sequence: CDR1 MDHEN, CDR2 SYDVKM. Trimming at V came to 10 bases and at J to 4 bases, leaving 5 bases not matched to a gene. CDR3 length: 14 residues. CDR3 DNA sequence: TGTGCCACCGGGACTAGCGGGGAGGCAGATACGCAGTATTTT. Protein product: CATGTSGEADTQYF.

V is TRBV19 and J is TRBJ2-7; D gene uncertain. Deletions cut 4 bases from V and 1 base from J, with 11 bases between. This CDR3 spans 14 amino acids. Germline V gives CDR1 LNHDA, CDR2 SQIVND (reference sequence). In nucleotides, the CDR3 is TGTGCCAGTAGTAATATTGAAGGATCCTACGAGCAGTACTTC. Amino acid sequence: CASSNIEGSYEQYF.

A single count supports this clone. The chain employs TRBV7-3 and TRBJ2-3; D perhaps matches TRBD2 (6 bases). Per germline, CDR1 SGHTA and CDR2 FQGTGA. V dropped 9 bases and J dropped 1 base, with 8 bases sitting between them. The CDR3 has 12 residues. For the CDR3, the DNA is TGTGCCAGTGGAGGGGGCACAGATACGCAGTATTTT. Translating it yields CASGGGTDTQYF.

This sequence joins TRBV5-1 and TRBJ1-4; tentatively, D is TRBD1 (6 bases). Germline V lookup: CDR1 SGHRS, CDR2 YFSETQ. Deletions cut 4 bases from V and 4 bases from J, with 14 bases between. The CDR3 totals 15 residues. The CDR3 is CASSLQGGRNEKLFF. The CDR3 DNA reads as TGCGCCAGCAGCCTACAAGGGGGGCGTAATGAAAAACTGTTTTTT.

The CDR3, as DNA: TGTGCCAGCAGCGCCCCCCGAGCGGGGCTATCCTACAATGAGCAGTTCTTC. Its protein is CASSAPRAGLSYNEQFF. The genes are TRBV9 and TRBJ2-1; 7 positions match TRBD2. The CDR3 consists of 17 residues. Germline V gene sequence: CDR1 SGDLS, CDR2 YYNGEE. V shed 3 bases and J 1 base; nucleotides not matched to a gene: 10.

The chain is built from TRBV6-4 and TRBJ1-5; D unresolved. Germline lookup yields CDR1 MRHNA and CDR2 SNTAGT. V was shortened by 6 bases and J by 0 bases, with 15 bases between the two germline ends. The CDR3 covers 16 residues. Here the CDR3 DNA reads TGTGCCAGCAGATACCGGGCCACCTATAGCAATCAGCCCCAGCATTTT. It is translated as CASRYRATYSNQPQHF.

The chain links TRBV7-8 to TRBJ1-2; D not resolved. Germline assignment: CDR1 SGHVS and CDR2 FQNEAQ. The CDR3 consists of 13 residues. V lost 6 bases, J lost 6 bases, and 14 bases lay in between. CDR3 in amino acids: CASRSPTVNGYTF. As DNA, the CDR3 is TGTGCCAGCAGATCCCCTACGGTGAATGGCTACACCTTC.

This chain links TRBV9 with TRBJ1-2; possibly TRBD1 for D (5 bases). The CDR3 loop spans 15 amino acids. The V end lost 3 bases, the J end lost 5 bases, and 17 bases lay between the germline ends. Looked up from germline, CDR1 is SGDLS and CDR2 is YYNGEE. CDR3 sequence: CASSADLGPPYGYTF. CDR3 nucleotides: TGTGCCAGCAGCGCAGACTTGGGACCGCCATATGGCTACACCTTC.

The V call is TRBV6-5, the J call TRBJ2-7; D may be TRBD1 (5 bases). CDR3 length: 11 residues. Germline loops: CDR1 MNHEY, CDR2 SVGAGI. Trimming removed 7 bases from V and 3 bases from J, with 7 bases in between. The CDR3 here is CASKDSYEQYF. The CDR3 DNA reads TGTGCCAGCAAAGACAGCTACGAGCAGTACTTC.

This chain joins TRBV9 and TRBJ2-3, with D unresolved. Trimming removed 2 bases at V and 3 bases at J, with 4 bases between. CDR1 and CDR2 (germline): SGDLS, YYNGEE. CDR3 length: 12 amino acids. The CDR3 loop is CASSVATDTQYF. CDR3 sequence (DNA): TGTGCCAGCAGCGTGGCAACAGATACGCAGTATTTT.

This clone occurred a few times. The gene calls are TRBV28 and TRBJ2-4; D gene unclear. The germline V gene encodes CDR1 MDHEN and CDR2 SYDVKM. V was cut by 0 bases and J by 12 bases, with 15 bases left in between. This CDR3 comprises 14 residues. This CDR3 is CASSLWARLSGQYF. CDR3 nucleotides: TGTGCCAGCAGTTTATGGGCCCGATTATCCGGTCAGTACTTC.

This chain uses TRBV6-5 with TRBJ2-1; D could derive from TRBD1 or TRBD2 (6 bases each). The ends were cut back, 6 bases at V and 5 bases at J, with 17 bases in the middle. This CDR3 is built from 15 residues. CDR1 is MNHEY and CDR2 is SVGAGI in the germline V gene. CDR3 DNA sequence: TGTGCCAGCAGCTCTCTAGGGGGGAGGAACAATGAGCAGTTCTTC. Its protein product is CASSSLGGRNNEQFF.

The chain links TRBV9 to TRBJ1-1, with D uncertain. CDR1 is SGDLS, CDR2 YYNGEE, per germline. CDR3 length: 13 residues. Between the trimmed V and J ends, which lost 6 bases and 1 base, there was a span of 10 bases. CDR3 in DNA: TGTGCCAGCACCCGGGCCGCGAACACTGAAGCTTTCTTT. This gives the protein CASTRAANTEAFF.

This chain's CDR3 is CAISESQTDTQYF. The CDR3 DNA is TGTGCCATCAGTGAGTCGCAGACAGATACGCAGTATTTT. The rearrangement uses TRBV10-3 and TRBJ2-3, with no clear D. From germline, CDR1 is ENHRY and CDR2 SYGVKD. The CDR3 is 13 amino acids. The V end was cut by 0 bases, the J end by 3 bases, with 4 bases between.

This clone has a single count. This chain links TRBV4-1 with TRBJ1-2, with 9 bases lining up with TRBD1. The CDR3 runs 12 residues. Unmatched junction bases numbered 0, after V lost 4 bases and J lost 6 bases. Germline-derived CDR1 and CDR2 are MGHRA and YSYEKL. CDR3 protein: CASSRTGDGYTF. CDR3 coding DNA: TGCGCCAGCAGCCGGACAGGGGATGGCTACACCTTC.

J is TRBJ2-7 and V is TRBV7-2; D may be TRBD2 (6 bases). This CDR3 is built from 13 residues. The V end was cut by 4 bases, the J end by 2 bases, with 9 bases between. CDR1 is SGHTA, CDR2 FQGNSA, per germline. The CDR3 spells CASSSRTTYEQYF. In DNA, the CDR3 is TGTGCCAGCAGCTCACGGACTACCTACGAGCAGTACTTC.

This rearrangement joins TRBV10-3 to TRBJ1-2; 8 bases agree with TRBD1. The CDR3 is 17 amino acids. Germline values: CDR1 ENHRY, CDR2 SYGVKD. Losses at the gene ends were 4 bases for V and 4 bases for J; bases not matched to a gene: 14. Here the CDR3 reads CAISGRQGWSLPYGYTF. Here the CDR3 DNA reads TGTGCCATCAGTGGCAGACAGGGGTGGTCTTTGCCCTATGGCTACACCTTC.

The gene calls are TRBV6-5 and TRBJ2-7; 7 bases are shared with TRBD2. Germline V gives CDR1 MNHEY, CDR2 SVGAGI. CDR3 size: 15 residues. V was clipped by 2 bases and J by 0 bases; unmatched bases: 4. CDR3 protein: CASSYTSASSYEQYF. CDR3 coding DNA: TGTGCCAGCAGTTACACTAGCGCTAGCTCCTACGAGCAGTACTTC.